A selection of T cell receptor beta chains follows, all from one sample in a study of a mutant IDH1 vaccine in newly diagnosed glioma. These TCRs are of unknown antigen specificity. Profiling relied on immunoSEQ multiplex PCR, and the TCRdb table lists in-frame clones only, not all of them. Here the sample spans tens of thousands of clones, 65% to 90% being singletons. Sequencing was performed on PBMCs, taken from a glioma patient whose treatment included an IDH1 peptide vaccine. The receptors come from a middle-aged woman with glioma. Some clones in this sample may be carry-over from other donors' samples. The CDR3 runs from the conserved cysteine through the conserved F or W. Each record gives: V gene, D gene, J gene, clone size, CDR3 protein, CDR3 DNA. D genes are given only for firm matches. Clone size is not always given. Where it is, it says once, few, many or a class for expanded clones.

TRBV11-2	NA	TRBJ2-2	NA	CASSLVLATYTGELFF	TGTGCCAGCAGCTTAGTCCTAGCGACTTACACCGGGGAGCTGTTTTTT
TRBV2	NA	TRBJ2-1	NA	CASTPGLAVIGRNEQFF	TGTGCCAGCACCCCGGGGCTCGCCGTTATCGGTCGTAATGAGCAGTTCTTC
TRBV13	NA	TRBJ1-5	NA	CASSLKDQPQHF	TGTGCCAGCAGCTTAAAAGATCAGCCCCAGCATTTT
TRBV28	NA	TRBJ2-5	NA	CASSLPSDPRHETQYF	TGTGCCAGCAGTTTACCCTCGGACCCGCGACATGAGACCCAGTACTTC
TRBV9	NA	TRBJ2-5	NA	CASSVAGSASQETQYF	TGTGCCAGCAGCGTAGCAGGGTCGGCGAGTCAAGAGACCCAGTACTTC
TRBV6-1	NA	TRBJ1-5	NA	CASGPDAYQPQHF	TGTGCCAGCGGACCTGACGCTTATCAGCCCCAGCATTTT
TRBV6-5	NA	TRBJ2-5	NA	CASSYSRETQYF	TGTGCCAGCAGTTACTCGAGGGAGACCCAGTACTTC
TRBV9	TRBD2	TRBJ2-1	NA	CASSVGGGGGVNEQFF	TGTGCCAGCAGCGTAGGCGGCGGCGGGGGGGTGAATGAGCAGTTCTTC
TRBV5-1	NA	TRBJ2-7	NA	CASSPISGGYYEQYF	TGCGCCAGCAGCCCGATATCGGGGGGCTACTACGAGCAGTACTTC
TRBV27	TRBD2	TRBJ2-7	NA	CASSRRLADPYEQYF	TGTGCCAGCAGCAGAAGACTAGCTGATCCCTACGAGCAGTACTTC
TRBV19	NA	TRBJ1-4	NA	CASSMATPDTNEKLFF	TGTGCCAGTAGTATGGCCACGCCGGACACGAATGAAAAACTGTTTTTT
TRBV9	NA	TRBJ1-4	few	CASSHSRGLGEKLFF	TGTGCCAGCAGCCACAGCCGGGGGTTAGGTGAAAAACTGTTTTTT
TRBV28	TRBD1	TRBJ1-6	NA	CASSRDRGVKNSPLHF	TGTGCCAGCAGCAGGGACAGGGGAGTGAAGAATTCACCCCTCCACTTT
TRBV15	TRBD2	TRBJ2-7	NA	CATSRDVGSGMEQYF	TGTGCCACCAGCAGAGATGTCGGTAGCGGGATGGAGCAGTACTTC
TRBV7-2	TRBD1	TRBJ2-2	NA	CASEPQGGNTGELFF	TGTGCCAGCGAGCCACAGGGGGGGAACACCGGGGAGCTGTTTTTT
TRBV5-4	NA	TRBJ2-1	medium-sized	CASSLGTSRTYNEQFF	TGTGCCAGCAGCTTGGGAACTAGCAGAACCTACAATGAGCAGTTCTTC
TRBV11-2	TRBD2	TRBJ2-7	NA	CASSFMTSGGSYEQYF	TGTGCCAGCAGTTTTATGACTAGCGGGGGATCCTACGAGCAGTACTTC
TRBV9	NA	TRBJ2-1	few	CASSVGVATPYNEQFF	TGTGCCAGCAGCGTCGGTGTAGCAACTCCCTACAATGAGCAGTTCTTC
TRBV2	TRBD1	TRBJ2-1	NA	CASTPGQIGDEQFF	TGTGCCAGCACCCCGGGACAGATCGGGGATGAGCAGTTCTTC
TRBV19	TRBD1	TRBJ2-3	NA	CASSISRTGDTDTQYF	TGTGCCAGTAGTATATCGAGGACAGGGGACACAGATACGCAGTATTTT
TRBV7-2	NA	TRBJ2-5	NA	CASSWGLGETQYF	TGTGCCAGCAGCTGGGGACTTGGAGAGACCCAGTACTTC
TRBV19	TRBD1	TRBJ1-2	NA	CASSISRGRVYGYTF	TGTGCCAGTAGTATATCGAGGGGGCGCGTCTATGGCTACACCTTC
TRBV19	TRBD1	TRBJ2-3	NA	CASKQGATSDTQYF	TGTGCCAGCAAACAGGGGGCGACCTCAGATACGCAGTATTTT
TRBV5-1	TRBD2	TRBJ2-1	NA	CASSSPGTSGSGEQFF	TGCGCCAGCAGCTCGCCCGGGACTAGCGGGAGTGGTGAGCAGTTCTTC
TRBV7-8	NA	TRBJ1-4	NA	CASSSKTGTLIEKLFF	TGTGCCAGCAGCTCGAAAACCGGGACCTTAATTGAAAAACTGTTTTTT
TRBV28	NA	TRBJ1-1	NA	CASSWGTPGAEAFF	TGTGCCAGCAGTTGGGGGACCCCGGGGGCTGAAGCTTTCTTT